A single T cell receptor (beta chain) is shown here with its context. The CDR3 spans 12 residues. Germline V lookup: CDR1 SQVTM, CDR2 ANQGSEA. With 6 bases removed from V and 4 bases from J, the gap between germline ends came to 11 bases. These data originate in a study of blood T cell repertoires in COVID-19. Study details: Donors in the United States, Italy and Spain gave samples during acute or convalescent COVID-19. From T cells, B-cell-depleted T cells, or PBMCs came the material, which was cDNA or gDNA.

As handled by the study authors: Estimates of nucleated cell counts were drawn from the amplification of reference gene primers. Profiling relied on immunoSEQ multiplex PCR, and the TCRdb table lists in-frame clones only, not all of them. V, J and clone size are those of that table, while D and trimming were read from the DNA. The sample lists 200,000 to 250,000 clones, about nine tenths occurring once. The chain joins TRBV29-1 to TRBJ2-3; D is perhaps TRBD1 (5 bases). What was sequenced was peripheral blood. This clonotype was sampled from a man in his fifties or sixties with acute or convalescent COVID-19. The CDR3 loop is CSVQGFPDTQYF. The CDR3 bases are TGCAGCGTGCAGGGTTTCCCAGATACGCAGTATTTT.